These 7 T cell receptor beta chains originate from one sample sequenced in a study of cytomegalovirus exposure and HLA in healthy donors. The study ran its PCR with 60 Vbeta and 13 Jbeta primers. Sequencing used immunoSEQ multiplex PCR; TCRdb keeps in-frame clones, though not all of them. Among 50,000 to 65,000 clones listed, roughly 71% were seen once. Sequencing used PBMCs. These TCRs come from a man over 45 in good health and CMV-seropositive.

The rearrangement uses TRBV27 and TRBJ2-7; 7 bases map to TRBD1. In germline, CDR1 is MNHEY, CDR2 SMNVEV (reference sequence). With 3 bases clipped from V and 2 bases from J, the junction kept 4 bases outside the gene matches. The CDR3 is made up of 14 amino acids. CDR3 region: CASSLWDSPYEQYF. CDR3 nucleotide sequence: TGTGCCAGCAGTTTGTGGGACAGTCCCTACGAGCAGTACTTC.

The chain combines TRBV19 with TRBJ2-3, with D possibly TRBD2 on 6 matching bases. This CDR3 contains 16 residues. Germline CDR1 is LNHDA and CDR2 is SQIVND (reference sequence). Trimming stripped 3 bases from V and 0 bases from J, with 13 bases between. The DNA for the CDR3 is TGTGCCAGTAGTATTTTGGCGGGGCTTAGCACAGATACGCAGTATTTT. Its protein is CASSILAGLSTDTQYF.

The rearrangement uses TRBV9 and TRBJ1-2, with 8 bases that match TRBD1. CDR3 size: 15 residues. After removal of 3 bases from V and 1 base from J, the junction contained 5 bases not matched to a gene. CDR1 is SGDLS, CDR2 YYNGEE, per germline. DNA for the CDR3: TGTGCCAGCAGCGCGCCGGGACAGGATAACTATGGCTACACCTTC. Its translation is CASSAPGQDNYGYTF.

The chain links TRBV5-1 to TRBJ2-5; 9 bases line up with TRBD2. Trimming took 4 bases from V and 5 from J; bases not matched to a gene: 6. CDR3 size: 14 residues. Germline CDR1 and CDR2: SGHRS and YFSETQ. In DNA, the CDR3 is TGCGCCAGCAGCGGTAGCGGGAGTTATGAGACCCAGTACTTC. Its translation: CASSGSGSYETQYF.

A remark on this clone: The CDR3 ends on some other residue instead of the conserved phenylalanine or tryptophan, so this is likely a read error. This sequence joins TRBV30 and TRBJ1-4, with TRBD1 as a possible D gene (5 bases). Germline V gene data show CDR1 as GTSNPN and CDR2 as SVGIG (reference sequence). The CDR3 runs to 15 residues. Trimming shortened V by 3 bases and J by 8 bases, and 19 bases separated the two germline ends. Written as DNA, the CDR3 is TGTGCCTGGAGAGGAATCATAGGGGCGCGGGAAAAACTGTTTGTT. It is translated as CAWRGIIGAREKLFV.

This clone came up a few times. J is TRBJ2-5 and V is TRBV30, with 7 nucleotides matching TRBD1. The CDR3 covers 15 residues. Per germline, CDR1 GTSNPN and CDR2 SVGIG (reference sequence). After removal of 0 bases from V and 5 bases from J, the junction contained 9 bases not matched to a gene. The CDR3 DNA follows: TGTGCCTGGAGTGTTGCCAGGGGGTTCCGGGAGACCCAGTACTTC. It translates to CAWSVARGFRETQYF. Full variable domain (missing parts from reference TRBV30 and TRBJ2-5): SQTIHQWPATLVQPVGSPLSLECTVEGTSNPNLYWYRQAAGRGLQLLFYSVGIGQISSEVPQNLSASRPQDRQFILSSKKLLLSDSGFYLCAWSVARGFRETQYFGPGTRLLVL.

The chain joins TRBV19 to TRBJ2-7; 8 positions agree with TRBD1. Germline V gives CDR1 LNHDA, CDR2 SQIVND (reference sequence). V shed 5 bases, J shed 2 bases, and the junction held 5 bases outside the gene matches. The CDR3 spans 14 residues. The CDR3 coding sequence is TGTGCCAGTAGTTTGGGACAGGAGACCTACGAGCAGTACTTC. The encoded protein is CASSLGQETYEQYF. Filled out from reference TRBV19 and TRBJ2-7, the complete variable domain reads DGGITQSPKYLFRKEGQNVTLSCEQNLNHDAMYWYRQDPGQGLRLIYYSQIVNDFQKGDIAEGYSVSREKKESFPLTVTSAQKNPTAFYLCASSLGQETYEQYFGPGTRLTVT.